The T cell receptor (beta chain) described here comes from a study of shared clonotypes between healthy human individuals. Looked up from germline, CDR1 is SGHRS and CDR2 is YFSETQ. The CDR3 runs 14 residues. With V trimmed by 4 bases and J by 4 bases, 8 bases remained unmatched. An assay was performed, and its level was deep. Sequencing used immunoSEQ multiplex PCR; TCRdb keeps in-frame clones, though not all of them. The table has 180,000 or so clones, about 93% seen once. This chain uses TRBV5-1 with TRBJ2-7, with 7 bases aligning to TRBD2. Source material: naive CD4+ T cells sorted from blood. Stated subset: CD45RA+ positively selected. This clonotype originated in a woman aged 30 to 39 in good health. In DNA, the CDR3 is TGCGCCAGCAGCCTGGGGGGAGGGCAATACGAGCAGTACTTC. Translating gives CASSLGGGQYEQYF.